This is a list of T cell receptor beta chains from one sample in a study of T-cell reconstitution after alpha-beta-depleted transplantation in children. Each CDR3 protein gets one entry after TCRdb re-called the PCR reads with MiXCR. The repertoire holds roughly 610,000 distinct CDR3 sequences, with 10% to 13% as singletons. The material sequenced was PBMCs from the stem cell graft donor, taken from the stem cell graft. The receptor source for this set is a human donor who donated a stem cell graft to a child with acute myeloid leukemia. Each CDR3 is given with its conserved first and last residue. Fields, in order: clone size, D gene, J gene, V gene, CDR3 protein, CDR3 DNA. D genes are given only for firm matches. Size is stated for part of the rows, as once, few or many counts, or as a class when the clone is expanded.

abundance: few
d_gene: .
j_gene: TRBJ2-6
v_gene: TRBV5-6
CDR3aa: CASSSGPAGANVLTF
CDR3nt: TGTGCCAGCAGCTCCGGGCCCGCTGGGGCCAACGTCCTGACTTTC

abundance: .
d_gene: TRBD2
j_gene: TRBJ2-3
v_gene: TRBV4-1
CDR3aa: CASSHPAGTSFSTDTQYF
CDR3nt: TGCGCCAGCAGCCACCCCGCCGGGACTAGCTTTTCCACAGATACGCAGTATTTT

abundance: many
d_gene: TRBD1
j_gene: TRBJ2-1
v_gene: TRBV9
CDR3aa: CASSVSGAGGPIDEQFF
CDR3nt: TGTGCCAGCAGCGTGAGTGGGGCAGGGGGTCCTATAGATGAGCAGTTCTTC

abundance: few
d_gene: .
j_gene: TRBJ1-1
v_gene: TRBV7-2
CDR3aa: CASCQEAVNTEAFF
CDR3nt: TGTGCCAGCTGCCAGGAGGCCGTGAACACTGAAGCTTTCTTT

abundance: many
d_gene: .
j_gene: TRBJ2-1
v_gene: TRBV12-3/TRBV12-4
CDR3aa: CASSLASSRNEQFF
CDR3nt: TGTGCCAGCAGTTTAGCTAGTTCTCGCAATGAGCAGTTCTTC

abundance: .
d_gene: TRBD2
j_gene: TRBJ2-3
v_gene: TRBV9
CDR3aa: CASSVRGRSDTQYF
CDR3nt: TGTGCCAGCAGCGTACGCGGGAGGTCCGATACGCAGTATTTT

abundance: few
d_gene: .
j_gene: TRBJ2-6
v_gene: TRBV5-1
CDR3aa: CASSWGVSGANVLTF
CDR3nt: TGCGCCAGCAGCTGGGGGGTCTCTGGGGCCAACGTCCTGACTTTC

abundance: many
d_gene: .
j_gene: TRBJ1-1
v_gene: TRBV29-1
CDR3aa: CSVRRTNTEAFF
CDR3nt: TGCAGCGTCAGGAGAACGAACACTGAAGCTTTCTTT

abundance: .
d_gene: TRBD2
j_gene: TRBJ2-1
v_gene: TRBV9
CDR3aa: CASSDLAGGPTGEQFF
CDR3nt: TGTGCCAGCAGCGACTTAGCGGGAGGGCCCACGGGCGAGCAGTTCTTC

abundance: few
d_gene: .
j_gene: TRBJ2-7
v_gene: TRBV18
CDR3aa: CASSPSKQGAYEQYF
CDR3nt: TGTGCCAGCTCACCATCAAAACAGGGTGCCTACGAGCAGTACTTC

abundance: .
d_gene: .
j_gene: TRBJ2-3
v_gene: TRBV5-6
CDR3aa: CASSFSTRVDTQYF
CDR3nt: TGTGCCAGCAGCTTCTCGACTAGGGTTGATACGCAGTATTTT

abundance: many
d_gene: .
j_gene: TRBJ2-7
v_gene: TRBV3-1
CDR3aa: CASSPRTVVSYEQYF
CDR3nt: TGTGCCAGCAGCCCTAGGACAGTGGTCAGCTACGAGCAGTACTTC